What follows is one TCR beta chain and its context. This record comes from a study of blood T cell repertoires in COVID-19. About the study: Nucleic acid was either cDNA or gDNA, and it came from T cells, B-cell-depleted T cells, or PBMCs.

In the original analysis: Nucleated cell counts were estimated from reference gene primer amplification. The method was immunoSEQ multiplex PCR; TCRdb's version includes in-frame clones alone and lacks a portion of them. V and J calls and clone size follow that table, whereas D and trimming were derived from the DNA. This sample yields fewer than 45,000 clones, of which approximately 90% are seen a single time; less than 20% belongs to the top ten. V lost 6 bases, J lost 7 bases, and 12 bases lay in between. This CDR3 has 12 residues. CDR1 is MNHNY, CDR2 SVGAGI, per germline (reference sequence). The material sequenced was peripheral blood. V gene TRBV6-6 combines with J gene TRBJ1-2; no clear D gene. The TCR comes from a woman aged 25 to 39 in a cohort sampled during active COVID-19. CDR3 residues: CASRETSSGYTF. The CDR3, as DNA: TGTGCCAGCAGGGAGACCTCCTCTGGCTACACCTTC.